This T cell receptor (beta chain) was captured by sequencing in a study of blood T cell repertoires in COVID-19. The table came from immunoSEQ multiplex PCR; TCRdb's copy has only in-frame clones and leaves some out. The table records about 130,000 clones, over 70% of them present only once. The specimen was peripheral blood. The clonotype was recovered from an older man with acute or convalescent COVID-19.

DNA of the CDR3: TGTGCCAGCAGTTACGGGGCGGGGAGAGAGACCCAGTACTTC. Translation gives CASSYGAGRETQYF. The chain uses TRBV6-2 or TRBV6-3 and TRBJ2-5, with TRBD2 as a possible D gene (6 bases). Trimming left V 2 bases short and J 4 bases short, with 11 bases between. The germline V gene encodes CDR1 MNHEY and CDR2 SVGEGT. This CDR3 comprises 14 residues.